This TCR beta chain came from a study of T cell repertoires in cytomegalovirus infection. Study-wide context: The study used recently identified HLA-C-restricted and well-studied HLA-B-restricted CMV epitopes. An indication of both CMV infection and matching HLA type came from public TCR beta signatures. Overall study results and limits: Identification of carriers of CMV plus the relevant HLA was achieved through cumulative public TCR beta family frequency. Across the ex vivo response, the dominant clonotypes were HLA-C-restricted CMV-specific TCR beta clonotypes.

MiXCR was run by TCRdb on the reads, yielding one entry per CDR3 protein. The sample has around 360,000 distinct CDR3 sequences; roughly 34% are singletons. This CDR3 has 14 amino acids. The V gene end was trimmed by 6 bases and the J gene end by 4 bases; junction bases not matched to a gene: 6. Regarding this clonotype: What it binds is not known.

Sequencing used cultured PBMCs, obtained from culture after CMV antigen stimulation. The rearrangement links TRBV12-3 or TRBV12-4 to TRBJ2-5; 9 positions agree with TRBD1. This sequence was found in a human donor in good health (CMV status not recorded). Some clones in this sample may be carry-over from other donors' samples. The CDR3 sequence is CASRRQGVAETQYF. The CDR3 nucleotides read TGTGCCAGCAGGCGACAGGGGGTGGCAGAGACCCAGTACTTC.